A selection of T cell receptor beta chains follows, all from one sample in a study of T cells in Graves' hyperthyroidism and ophthalmopathy. Each CDR3 protein is one row after TCRdb ran MiXCR on the multiplex PCR reads. In the table there are 300,000 or so distinct CDR3 sequences, approximately 22% of which are singletons. The sample consisted of blood. These receptors originate from a woman in her 50s with Graves' hyperthyroidism. Both conserved end residues are trimmed from each CDR3. The D gene is left open where the match is weak.

CDR3 protein | V gene | D gene | J gene
ASTLGGGRTETQY | TRBV6-1 | TRBD1 | TRBJ2-5
AWSFRDRAVWGQY | TRBV30 | TRBD1 | TRBJ2-7
ASSEEASGELF | TRBV2 | - | TRBJ2-2
ASAEGARSYNEQF | TRBV18 | TRBD1 | TRBJ2-1
SAVKGTDTQY | TRBV20-1 | - | TRBJ2-3
ASSPPGQGNTIY | TRBV18 | TRBD1 | TRBJ1-3
ASTSTDTQY | TRBV6-1 | - | TRBJ2-3
ASGLDGNTGELF | TRBV12-5 | - | TRBJ2-2
ASSVGPGGNSNQPQH | TRBV9 | - | TRBJ1-5
AREASGSTTDTQY | TRBV2 | TRBD2 | TRBJ2-3
ASSPSSGATYEQY | TRBV13 | TRBD2 | TRBJ2-7
ASSLSKNSGSDEQF | TRBV27 | TRBD2 | TRBJ2-1
ASSVGHIGSTDTQY | TRBV9 | - | TRBJ2-3
ASSSIDRGRDNEQF | TRBV6-1 | TRBD1 | TRBJ2-1
SARKDYQETQY | TRBV20-1 | - | TRBJ2-5
AWSVTRNQPQH | TRBV30 | - | TRBJ1-5
AWSSQGAKNIQY | TRBV30 | TRBD1 | TRBJ2-4